The 4 T cell receptor beta chains listed next were all sequenced from one sample in a study of blood T cell repertoires in COVID-19. Clones were read by immunoSEQ multiplex PCR, and TCRdb kept only the in-frame ones, dropping some. Of tens of thousands of clones in the sample, roughly 89% were seen once. The specimen was peripheral blood. Receptor source: a woman aged 60 to 75 with COVID-19, enrolled during active disease.

V gene TRBV21-1 combines with J gene TRBJ1-5. TRBV21-1 is tagged as a pseudogene. The CDR3 spans 16 residues. This chain's CDR3 is CASSPRTGGCNQPQHF. Written as DNA, the CDR3 is TGTGCCAGCAGCCCAAGGACGGGGGGATGCAATCAGCCCCAGCATTTT.

This chain uses TRBV7-2 with TRBJ1-2; 7 bases are a match to TRBD1. The CDR3 is made up of 14 amino acids. Unmatched junction bases numbered 11, after V lost 7 bases and J lost 6 bases. Germline CDR1 reads SGHTA; CDR2 reads FQGNSA. CDR3 loop: CASTPRRGYDGYTF. The CDR3 coding sequence is TGTGCCAGCACCCCCCGCAGGGGGTATGATGGCTACACCTTC.

The chain links TRBV5-4 to TRBJ2-7; tentatively, D is TRBD1 (6 bases). This CDR3 is 18 amino acids long. CDR1 is SGHNT, CDR2 YYREEE, per germline (reference sequence). V was clipped by 0 bases and J by 0 bases, with 19 bases between them. The CDR3 sequence: CASSLEFRQAPYSYEQYF. In DNA form, the CDR3 reads TGTGCCAGCAGCTTGGAGTTTCGACAGGCCCCGTACTCCTACGAGCAGTACTTC.

The sample holds one count of this clone. This CDR3 reads CASNPRTSGPTRQYF. For the CDR3, the DNA is TGTGCCAGCAACCCCCGGACTAGCGGGCCAACTCGGCAGTACTTC. V gene TRBV6-2 or TRBV6-3 combines with J gene TRBJ2-7, with 11 nucleotides matching TRBD2. The CDR3 totals 15 residues. Germline CDR1 reads MNHEY; CDR2 reads SVGEGT. With V trimmed by 7 bases and J by 9 bases, 14 bases remained unmatched.